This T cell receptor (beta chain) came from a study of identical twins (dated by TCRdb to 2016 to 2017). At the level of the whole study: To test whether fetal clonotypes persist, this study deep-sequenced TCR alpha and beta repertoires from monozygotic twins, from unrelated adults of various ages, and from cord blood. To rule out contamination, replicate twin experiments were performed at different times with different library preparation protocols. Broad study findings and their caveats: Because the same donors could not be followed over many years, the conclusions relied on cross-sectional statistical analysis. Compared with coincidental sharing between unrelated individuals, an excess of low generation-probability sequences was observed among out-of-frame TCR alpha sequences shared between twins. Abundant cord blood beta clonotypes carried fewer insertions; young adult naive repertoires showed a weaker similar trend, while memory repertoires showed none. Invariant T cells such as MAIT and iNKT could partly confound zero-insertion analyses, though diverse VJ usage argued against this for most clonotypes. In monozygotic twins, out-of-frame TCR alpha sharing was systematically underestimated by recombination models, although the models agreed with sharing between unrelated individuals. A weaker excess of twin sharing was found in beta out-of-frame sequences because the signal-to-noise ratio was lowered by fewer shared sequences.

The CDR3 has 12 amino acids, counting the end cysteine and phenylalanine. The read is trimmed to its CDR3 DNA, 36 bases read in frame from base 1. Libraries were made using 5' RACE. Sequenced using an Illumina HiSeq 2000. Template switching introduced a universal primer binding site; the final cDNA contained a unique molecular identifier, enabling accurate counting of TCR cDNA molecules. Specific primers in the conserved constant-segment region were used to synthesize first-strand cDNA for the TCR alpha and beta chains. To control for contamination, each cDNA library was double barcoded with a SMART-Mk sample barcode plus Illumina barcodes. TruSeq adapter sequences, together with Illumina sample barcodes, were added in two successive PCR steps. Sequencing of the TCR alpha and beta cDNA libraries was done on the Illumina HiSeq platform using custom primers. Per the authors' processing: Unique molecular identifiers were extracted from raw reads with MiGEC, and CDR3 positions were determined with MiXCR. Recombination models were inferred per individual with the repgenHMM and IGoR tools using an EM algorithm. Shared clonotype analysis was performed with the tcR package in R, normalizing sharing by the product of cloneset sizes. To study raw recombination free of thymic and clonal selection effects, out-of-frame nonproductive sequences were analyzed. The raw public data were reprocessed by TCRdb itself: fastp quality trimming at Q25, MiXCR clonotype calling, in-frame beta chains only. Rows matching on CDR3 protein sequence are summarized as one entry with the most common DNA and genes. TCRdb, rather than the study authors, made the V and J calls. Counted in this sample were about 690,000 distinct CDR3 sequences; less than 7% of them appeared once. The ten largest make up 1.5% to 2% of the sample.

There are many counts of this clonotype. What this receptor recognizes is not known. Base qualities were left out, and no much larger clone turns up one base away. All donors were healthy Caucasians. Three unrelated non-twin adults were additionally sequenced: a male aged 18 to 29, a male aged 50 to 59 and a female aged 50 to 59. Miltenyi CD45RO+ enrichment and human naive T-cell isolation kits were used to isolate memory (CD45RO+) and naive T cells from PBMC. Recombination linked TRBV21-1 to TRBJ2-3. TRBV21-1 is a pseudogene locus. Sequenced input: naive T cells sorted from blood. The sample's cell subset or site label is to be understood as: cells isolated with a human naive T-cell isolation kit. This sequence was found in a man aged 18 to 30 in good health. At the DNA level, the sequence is TGTGCCACCCGTTCAAGCACAGATACGCAGTATTTT. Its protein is CATRSSTDTQYF.